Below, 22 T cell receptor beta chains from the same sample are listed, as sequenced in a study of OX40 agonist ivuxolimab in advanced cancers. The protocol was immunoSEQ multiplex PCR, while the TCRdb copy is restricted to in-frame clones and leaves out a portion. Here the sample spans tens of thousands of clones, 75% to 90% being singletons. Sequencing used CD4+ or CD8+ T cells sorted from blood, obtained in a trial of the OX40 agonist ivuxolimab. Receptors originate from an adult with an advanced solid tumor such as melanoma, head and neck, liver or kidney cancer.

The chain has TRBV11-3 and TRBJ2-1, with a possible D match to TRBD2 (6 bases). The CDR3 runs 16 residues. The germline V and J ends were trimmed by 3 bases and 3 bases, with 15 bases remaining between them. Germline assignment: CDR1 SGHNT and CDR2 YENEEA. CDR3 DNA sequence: TGTGCCAGCAGCTTTCGCTCGACTAGGGGCTACAATGAGCAGTTCTTC. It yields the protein CASSFRSTRGYNEQFF.

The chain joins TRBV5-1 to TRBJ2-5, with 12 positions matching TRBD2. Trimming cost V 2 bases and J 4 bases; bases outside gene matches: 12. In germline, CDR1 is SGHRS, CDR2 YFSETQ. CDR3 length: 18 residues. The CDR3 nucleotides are TGCGCCAGCAGCTTAGGACTAGCGGGATCTACACAAGGAGAGACCCAGTACTTC. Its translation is CASSLGLAGSTQGETQYF.

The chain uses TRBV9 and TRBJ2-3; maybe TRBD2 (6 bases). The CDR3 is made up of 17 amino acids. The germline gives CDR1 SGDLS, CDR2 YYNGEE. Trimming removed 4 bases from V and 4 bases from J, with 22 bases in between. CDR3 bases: TGTGCCAGCAGCCCTCTCTCGGGACTTAGCCGGTCAGATACGCAGTATTTT. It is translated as CASSPLSGLSRSDTQYF.

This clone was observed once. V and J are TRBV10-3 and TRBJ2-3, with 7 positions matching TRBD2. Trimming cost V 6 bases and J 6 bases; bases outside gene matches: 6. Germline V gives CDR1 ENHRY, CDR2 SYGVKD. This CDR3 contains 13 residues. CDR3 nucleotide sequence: TGTGCCATCAGGCGGGAGCTGGCGGATACGCAGTATTTT. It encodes CAIRRELADTQYF.

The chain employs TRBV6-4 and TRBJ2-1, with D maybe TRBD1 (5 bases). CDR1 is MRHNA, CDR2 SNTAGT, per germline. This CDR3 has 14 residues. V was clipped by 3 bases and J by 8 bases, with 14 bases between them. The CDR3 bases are TGTGCCAGCAGTGATACGGACAAGTTTCATGAGCAGTTCTTC. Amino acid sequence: CASSDTDKFHEQFF.

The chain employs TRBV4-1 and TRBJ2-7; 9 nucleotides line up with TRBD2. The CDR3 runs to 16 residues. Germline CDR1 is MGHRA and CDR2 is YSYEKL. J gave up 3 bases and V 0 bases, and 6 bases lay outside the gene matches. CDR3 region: CASSQESSGALYEQYF. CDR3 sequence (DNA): TGCGCCAGCAGCCAAGAGTCTAGCGGGGCTCTCTACGAGCAGTACTTC.

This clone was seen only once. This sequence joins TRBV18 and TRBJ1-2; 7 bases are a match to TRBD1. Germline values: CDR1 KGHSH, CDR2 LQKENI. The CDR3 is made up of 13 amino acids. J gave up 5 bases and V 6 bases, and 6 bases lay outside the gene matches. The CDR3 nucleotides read TGTGCCAGCTCTGCAGGGGGTGAATATGGCTACACCTTC. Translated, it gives CASSAGGEYGYTF. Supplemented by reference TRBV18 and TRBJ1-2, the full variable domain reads NAGVMQNPRHLVRRRGQEARLRCSPMKGHSHVYWYRQLPEEGLKFMVYLQKENIIDESGMPKERFSAEFPKEGPSILRIQQVVRGDSAAYFCASSAGGEYGYTFGSGTRLTVV.

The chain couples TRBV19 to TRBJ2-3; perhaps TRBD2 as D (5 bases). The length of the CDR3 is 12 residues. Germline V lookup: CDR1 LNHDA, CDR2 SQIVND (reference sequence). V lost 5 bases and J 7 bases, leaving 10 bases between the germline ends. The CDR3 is CASSGGHYTQYF. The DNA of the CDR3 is TGTGCCAGTAGTGGCGGGCACTATACGCAGTATTTT.

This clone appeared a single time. In DNA form, the CDR3 reads TGCAGCGTTAACCGGGACTTCAGCACAGATACGCAGTATTTT. It specifies CSVNRDFSTDTQYF. The rearrangement links TRBV29-1 to TRBJ2-3; D is possibly TRBD2 (6 bases). The V end lost 5 bases, the J end lost 0 bases, and 12 bases lay between the germline ends. This CDR3 is built from 14 residues. Per germline, CDR1 SQVTM and CDR2 ANQGSEA.

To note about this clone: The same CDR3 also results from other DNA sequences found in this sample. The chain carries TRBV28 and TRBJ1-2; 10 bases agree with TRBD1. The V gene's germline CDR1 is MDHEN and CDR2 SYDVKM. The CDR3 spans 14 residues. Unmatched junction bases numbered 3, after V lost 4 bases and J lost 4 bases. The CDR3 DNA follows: TGTGCCAGCAGTTCGGGACAGGGGAGCTATGGCTACACCTTC. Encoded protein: CASSSGQGSYGYTF.

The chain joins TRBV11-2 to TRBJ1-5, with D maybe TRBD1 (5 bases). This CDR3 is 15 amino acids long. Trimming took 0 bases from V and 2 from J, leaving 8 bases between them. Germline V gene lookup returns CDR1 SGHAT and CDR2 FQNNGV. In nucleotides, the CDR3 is TGTGCCAGCAGCTTAGATACGGGGCGCAATCAGCCCCAGCATTTT. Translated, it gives CASSLDTGRNQPQHF. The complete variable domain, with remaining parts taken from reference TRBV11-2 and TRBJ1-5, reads EAGVAQSPRYKIIEKRQSVAFWCNPISGHATLYWYQQILGQGPKLLIQFQNNGVVDDSQLPKDRFSAERLKGVDSTLKIQPAKLEDSAVYLCASSLDTGRNQPQHFGDGTRLSIL.

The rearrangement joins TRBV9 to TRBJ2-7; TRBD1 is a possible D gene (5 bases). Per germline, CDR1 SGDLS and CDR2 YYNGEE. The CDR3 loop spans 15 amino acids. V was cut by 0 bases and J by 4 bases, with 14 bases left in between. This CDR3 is CASSVEVGRQYEQYF. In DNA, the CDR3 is TGTGCCAGCAGCGTAGAGGTGGGGCGGCAATACGAGCAGTACTTC.

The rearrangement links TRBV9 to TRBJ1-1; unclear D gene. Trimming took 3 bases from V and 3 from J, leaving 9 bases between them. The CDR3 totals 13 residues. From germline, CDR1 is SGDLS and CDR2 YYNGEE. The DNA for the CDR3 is TGTGCCAGCAGCGGGACCGACTACACTGAAGCTTTCTTT. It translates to CASSGTDYTEAFF.

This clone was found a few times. In DNA, the CDR3 is TGTGCCAGTAGTAGAGAGGGGTTAACTGAAGCTTTCTTT. It translates to CASSREGLTEAFF. V is TRBV19 and J is TRBJ1-1; D might be TRBD1 (5 bases). The length of the CDR3 is 13 residues. The germline gives CDR1 LNHDA, CDR2 SQIVND (reference sequence). Trimming took 4 bases from V and 5 from J, leaving 11 bases between them. Using reference TRBV19 and TRBJ1-1 for the parts outside the CDR3, the full variable domain is DGGITQSPKYLFRKEGQNVTLSCEQNLNHDAMYWYRQDPGQGLRLIYYSQIVNDFQKGDIAEGYSVSREKKESFPLTVTSAQKNPTAFYLCASSREGLTEAFFGQGTRLTVV.

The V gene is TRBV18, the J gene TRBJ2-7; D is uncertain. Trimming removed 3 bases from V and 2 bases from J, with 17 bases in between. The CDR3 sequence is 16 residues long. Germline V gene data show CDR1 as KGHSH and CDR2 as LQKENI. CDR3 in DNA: TGTGCCAGCTCACCGCGACAACGAAGTAACCCCTACGAGCAGTACTTC. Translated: CASSPRQRSNPYEQYF.

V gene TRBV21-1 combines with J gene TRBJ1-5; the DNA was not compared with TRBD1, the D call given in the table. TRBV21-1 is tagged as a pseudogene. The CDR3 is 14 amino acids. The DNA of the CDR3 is TGTGCCAGCAGCCGGAACAGGGACAATCAGCCCCAGCATTTT. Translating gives CASSRNRDNQPQHF.

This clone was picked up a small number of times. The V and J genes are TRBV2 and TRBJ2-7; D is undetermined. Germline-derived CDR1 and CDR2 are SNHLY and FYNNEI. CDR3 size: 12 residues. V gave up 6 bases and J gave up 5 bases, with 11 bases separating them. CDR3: CASRRQSDEQYF. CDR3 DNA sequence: TGTGCCAGCAGGAGGCAGAGCGACGAGCAGTACTTC. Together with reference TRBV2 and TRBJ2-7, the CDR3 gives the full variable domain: EPEVTQTPSHQVTQMGQEVILRCVPISNHLYFYWYRQILGQKVEFLVSFYNNEISEKSEIFDDQFSVERPDGSNFTLKIRSTKLEDSAMYFCASRRQSDEQYFGPGTRLTVT.

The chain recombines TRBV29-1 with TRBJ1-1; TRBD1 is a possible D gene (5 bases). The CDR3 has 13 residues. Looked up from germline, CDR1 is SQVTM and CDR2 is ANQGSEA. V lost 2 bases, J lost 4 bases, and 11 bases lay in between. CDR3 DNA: TGCAGCGTTGAAAGGGGTCGGGGCACTGAAGCTTTCTTT. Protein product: CSVERGRGTEAFF.

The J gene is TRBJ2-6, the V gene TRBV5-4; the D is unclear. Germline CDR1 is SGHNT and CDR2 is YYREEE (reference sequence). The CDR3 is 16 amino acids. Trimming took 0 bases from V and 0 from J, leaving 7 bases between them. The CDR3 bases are TGTGCCAGCAGCTTGGAACGGAGCTCTGGGGCCAACGTCCTGACTTTC. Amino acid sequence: CASSLERSSGANVLTF. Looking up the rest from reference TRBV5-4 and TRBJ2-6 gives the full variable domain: ETGVTQSPTHLIKTRGQQVTLRCSSQSGHNTVSWYQQALGQGPQFIFQYYREEENGRGNFPPRFSGLQFPNYSSELNVNALELDDSALYLCASSLERSSGANVLTFGAGSRLTVL.

In nucleotides, the CDR3 is TGTGCCACCCAACGACAGAATAATTCACCCCTCCACTTT. Protein product: CATQRQNNSPLHF. The gene calls are TRBV28 and TRBJ1-6, with TRBD1 as a possible D gene (5 bases). The V end was cut by 10 bases, the J end by 5 bases, with 12 bases between. From germline, CDR1 is MDHEN and CDR2 SYDVKM. This CDR3 region has 13 residues.

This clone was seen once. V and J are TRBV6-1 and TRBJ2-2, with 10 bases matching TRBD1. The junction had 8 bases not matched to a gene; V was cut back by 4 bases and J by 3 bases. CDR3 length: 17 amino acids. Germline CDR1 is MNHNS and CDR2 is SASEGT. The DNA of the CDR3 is TGTGCCAGCAGTGCGCTGACAGGGGGCGATTACACCGGGGAGCTGTTTTTT. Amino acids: CASSALTGGDYTGELFF.

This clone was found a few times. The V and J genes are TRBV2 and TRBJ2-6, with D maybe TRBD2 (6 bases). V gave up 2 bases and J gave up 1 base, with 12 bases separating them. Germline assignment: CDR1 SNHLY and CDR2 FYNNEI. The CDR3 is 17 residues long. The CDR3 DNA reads TGTGCCAGCAGTGAACGGGACTCACAGTCTGGGGCCAACGTCCTGACTTTC. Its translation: CASSERDSQSGANVLTF.